This TCR beta chain is from a study of CD8 T cells in Susac syndrome. On the study more broadly: When their blood was taken, the Susac syndrome patients had either not yet had any therapy, were taking corticosteroids, or were taking intravenous immunoglobulin alone.

RNA amounts of roughly 0.45 to 1 ug underwent reverse transcription with random hexamers. TCRdb fed the immunoSEQ multiplex PCR reads into MiXCR, producing one record per CDR3 protein. In the table there are over 130,000 distinct CDR3 sequences, roughly 94% of which are singletons. Trimming cost V 3 bases and J 2 bases, with 8 bases left between them. Germline CDR1 and CDR2: MNHEY and SMNVEV (reference sequence). This CDR3 region has 14 residues. The sequenced sample consisted of CD4+ T cells from PBMCs. The chain joins TRBV27 to TRBJ1-5, with D unresolved. This receptor was obtained from a human donor with Susac syndrome. The CDR3, as DNA: TGTGCCAGCAGTTTTGTCAGTGGCAATCAGCCCCAGCATTTT. It yields the protein CASSFVSGNQPQHF.